A single sample is the source of the 30 T cell receptor beta chains below, sequenced in a study of cytomegalovirus exposure and HLA in healthy donors. PCR was performed using 60 Vbeta and 13 Jbeta primers. Here immunoSEQ multiplex PCR was the method, and the copy in TCRdb shows in-frame clones only, minus some. Here the sample spans around 180,000 clones, around 68% being singletons. Input material: PBMCs. The receptors were gathered from a girl aged 10-17 years in good health and CMV-seronegative.

The chain has TRBV19 and TRBJ1-3; the match to TRBD1 covers 7 bases. The CDR3 runs to 14 residues. CDR1 LNHDA and CDR2 SQIVND come from the germline V gene (reference sequence). Germline trimming cut 5 bases from V and 2 bases from J; bases unmatched to any gene: 3. The CDR3 coding sequence is TGTGCCAGTAGTGTCCAGGGGGCTGGAAACACCATATATTTT. This translates into CASSVQGAGNTIYF. Full variable domain (outside the CDR3, taken from reference TRBV19 and TRBJ1-3): DGGITQSPKYLFRKEGQNVTLSCEQNLNHDAMYWYRQDPGQGLRLIYYSQIVNDFQKGDIAEGYSVSREKKESFPLTVTSAQKNPTAFYLCASSVQGAGNTIYFGEGSWLTVV.

This clone was counted only a few times. The rearrangement joins TRBV29-1 to TRBJ2-3; 14 bases line up with TRBD2. The CDR3 loop spans 14 amino acids. The J segment lost 6 bases and the V segment lost 4 bases, leaving 3 bases of the junction unmatched. Germline CDR1 and CDR2: SQVTM and ANQGSEA. Written as DNA, the CDR3 is TGCAGCGTTGCCCGGACTAGCGGGGGGGATACGCAGTATTTT. As protein: CSVARTSGGDTQYF.

This chain joins TRBV23-1 and TRBJ1-1, with unresolved D. TRBV23-1 is annotated as an ORF whose role is uncertain. The V gene lost 4 bases and the J gene lost 4 bases, with 19 bases spanning the gap. CDR3 length equals 16 residues. The CDR3 DNA reads TGCGCCAGCAGTCCAAAAAGTCAACCGGTTGGCACTGAAGCTTTCTTT. Residues: CASSPKSQPVGTEAFF.

The V and J genes are TRBV5-1 and TRBJ2-1; 9 positions match TRBD1. With 3 bases clipped from V and 1 base from J, the junction kept 14 bases outside the gene matches. Germline V gives CDR1 SGHRS, CDR2 YFSETQ. The CDR3 extends over 19 amino acids. CDR3 sequence: CASSSTGQGISWSYNEQFF. In DNA form, the CDR3 reads TGCGCCAGCAGCTCGACGGGACAGGGAATTTCTTGGTCCTACAATGAGCAGTTCTTC.

This sequence joins TRBV5-1 and TRBJ2-3; a weak D match, TRBD2 (6 bases). The length of the CDR3 is 14 residues. Germline V gives CDR1 SGHRS, CDR2 YFSETQ. Trimming stripped 5 bases from V and 2 bases from J, with 12 bases between. The CDR3 loop is CASSSSAYTDTQYF. CDR3 sequence (DNA): TGCGCCAGCAGTTCTAGCGCTTACACAGATACGCAGTATTTT.

This clone was counted only a few times. This may be a read error: a much more frequent sequence differs by one nucleotide. V and J are TRBV5-1 and TRBJ1-1; 7 bases align to TRBD1. V was clipped by 3 bases and J by 1 base; unmatched bases: 3. The CDR3 runs to 14 residues. Germline V gives CDR1 SGHRS, CDR2 YFSETQ. This chain's CDR3 is CASSSGQTNTEAFF. CDR3 nucleotides: TGCGCCAGCAGCTCGGGACAGACGAACACTGAAGCTTTCTTT.

The chain recombines TRBV6-9 with TRBJ1-2, with D perhaps matching TRBD1 (6 bases). CDR1 and CDR2 from the germline V gene are MNHGY and SVAAGI. The CDR3 is made up of 15 amino acids. Deletions cut 9 bases from V and 4 bases from J, with 21 bases between. Written as DNA, the CDR3 is TGTGCCAGGCAAAACGTCAGGGGCGGTGGCTATGGCTACACCTTC. It is translated as CARQNVRGGGYGYTF.

The V and J genes are TRBV9 and TRBJ2-7; 7 bases are a match to TRBD1. The CDR3 is 14 residues long. In germline, CDR1 is SGDLS, CDR2 YYNGEE. Trimming took 7 bases from V and 2 from J; bases not matched to a gene: 9. CDR3 in DNA: TGTGCCAGCGGATCCGGGACAGAAGCCTACGAGCAGTACTTC. It specifies CASGSGTEAYEQYF.

V gene TRBV6-5 combines with J gene TRBJ2-3; 10 bases map to TRBD2. This CDR3 has 14 amino acids. J lost 5 bases, V lost 5 bases, and 4 bases had no gene match. Germline CDR1 MNHEY, CDR2 SVGAGI. The CDR3 spells CASSERGGQDTQYF. CDR3 in DNA: TGTGCCAGCAGTGAGCGGGGGGGCCAAGATACGCAGTATTTT.

The rearrangement links TRBV18 to TRBJ1-6, with 9 positions matching TRBD1. This CDR3 spans 17 amino acids. Per germline, CDR1 KGHSH and CDR2 LQKENI. Trimming took 3 bases from V and 9 from J; bases not matched to a gene: 12. CDR3 coding DNA: TGTGCCAGCTCACCCAGTCCCGGGACAGGGTGGGGTTCACCCCTCCACTTT. Translated, it gives CASSPSPGTGWGSPLHF.

The rearrangement joins TRBV2 to TRBJ2-5, with D perhaps TRBD1 (6 bases). TRBJ2-7 matches the DNA end more closely, so the J call is doubtful. The CDR3 runs 14 residues. Germline V gene sequence: CDR1 SNHLY, CDR2 FYNNEI. CDR3 sequence (DNA): TGTGCCAGTAAAAACCGGGACAACTCCTACGAGCAGTACTTC. Translated, it gives CASKNRDNSYEQYF.

The chain uses TRBV7-3 and TRBJ2-7, with 7 bases lining up with TRBD2. Per the germline V gene, CDR1 is SGHTA and CDR2 is FQGTGA. The CDR3 contains 15 residues. J gave up 0 bases and V 2 bases, and 4 bases lay outside the gene matches. CDR3 nucleotides: TGTGCCAGCAGCTTAGGTGGCGGGAGCTCCTACGAGCAGTACTTC. This sequence encodes CASSLGGGSSYEQYF.

This chain joins TRBV7-2 and TRBJ2-1; possibly TRBD1 for D (5 bases). V gave up 4 bases and J gave up 2 bases, with 12 bases separating them. CDR1 is SGHTA and CDR2 is FQGNSA in the germline V gene. The CDR3 contains 15 residues. The CDR3 spells CASSWGRAPYNEQFF. CDR3 coding DNA: TGTGCCAGCAGCTGGGGCAGGGCCCCCTACAATGAGCAGTTCTTC. The full variable domain, with the rest looked up from reference TRBV7-2 and TRBJ2-1, is GAGVSQSPSNKVTEKGKDVELRCDPISGHTALYWYRQSLGQGLEFLIYFQGNSAPDKSGLPSDRFSAERTGGSVSTLTIQRTQQEDSAVYLCASSWGRAPYNEQFFGPGTRLTVL.

This chain links TRBV7-8 with TRBJ2-7; D is ambiguous. V lost 5 bases and J lost 2, with 13 bases in between. The CDR3 extends over 14 amino acids. Germline V CDR1 and CDR2: SGHVS, FQNEAQ. CDR3 region: CASSTRGSAYEQYF. CDR3 nucleotide sequence: TGTGCCAGCAGCACCCGAGGCAGCGCCTACGAGCAGTACTTC.

V is TRBV9 and J is TRBJ1-2, with a tentative D call TRBD1 (6 bases). Trimming left V 4 bases short and J 8 bases short, with 12 bases between. The CDR3 extends over 12 amino acids. Germline CDR1 SGDLS, CDR2 YYNGEE. CDR3 DNA sequence: TGTGCCAGCAGCTCGACAGGCTTCGGCTACACCTTC. This translates into CASSSTGFGYTF.

This clone occurred once. The rearrangement links TRBV6-5 to TRBJ2-2; 8 bases fit TRBD2. Germline V lookup: CDR1 MNHEY, CDR2 SVGAGI. V lost 2 bases, J lost 4 bases, and 0 bases stayed unmatched. This CDR3 contains 14 residues. CDR3 DNA sequence: TGTGCCAGCAGTTACGCGGGGGGCACCGGGGAGCTGTTTTTT. Its protein product is CASSYAGGTGELFF.

V and J are TRBV29-1 and TRBJ2-5, with 13 bases aligning to TRBD2. The CDR3 is 15 residues long. Germline assignment: CDR1 SQVTM and CDR2 ANQGSEA. The junction had 8 bases not matched to a gene; V was cut back by 6 bases and J by 4 bases. The CDR3 spells CSVVLAGGPIETQYF. CDR3 DNA: TGCAGCGTGGTACTAGCGGGGGGGCCCATAGAGACCCAGTACTTC. Variable domain in full (rest from reference TRBV29-1 and TRBJ2-5): SAVISQKPSRDICQRGTSLTIQCQVDSQVTMMFWYRQQPGQSLTLIATANQGSEATYESGFVIDKFPISRPNLTFSTLTVSNMSPEDSSIYLCSVVLAGGPIETQYFGPGTRLLVL.

CDR3 nucleotide sequence: TGCGCCAGCAGCTATAGTGGAAACACCATATATTTT. As protein: CASSYSGNTIYF. The rearrangement joins TRBV5-1 to TRBJ1-3; no reliable D call. The V end was cut by 3 bases, the J end by 3 bases, with 4 bases between. The CDR3 has 12 residues. Germline assignment: CDR1 SGHRS and CDR2 YFSETQ. Looking up the rest from reference TRBV5-1 and TRBJ1-3 gives the full variable domain: KAGVTQTPRYLIKTRGQQVTLSCSPISGHRSVSWYQQTPGQGLQFLFEYFSETQRNKGNFPGRFSGRQFSNSRSEMNVSTLELGDSALYLCASSYSGNTIYFGEGSWLTVV.

This sequence joins TRBV4-1 and TRBJ1-1; D is possibly TRBD1 (6 bases). CDR3 length equals 17 residues. Germline V CDR1 and CDR2: MGHRA, YSYEKL. The V end lost 0 bases, the J end lost 0 bases, and 14 bases lay between the germline ends. CDR3 bases: TGCGCCAGCAGCCAAGATTTCCCTCAGGGGATGAACACTGAAGCTTTCTTT. Protein product: CASSQDFPQGMNTEAFF.

The chain uses TRBV14 and TRBJ1-1; D remains ambiguous. The CDR3 extends over 13 amino acids. Trimming took 4 bases from V and 3 from J, leaving 9 bases between them. The germline V gene has CDR1 SGHDN and CDR2 FVKESK. The chain's CDR3 is CASSLTADTEAFF. CDR3 DNA: TGTGCCAGCAGCCTTACAGCTGACACTGAAGCTTTCTTT.

The chain recombines TRBV2 with TRBJ2-7; TRBD2 is a possible D gene (5 bases). Trimming cost V 6 bases and J 2 bases, with 14 bases left between them. Germline V CDR1 and CDR2: SNHLY, FYNNEI. The CDR3 loop spans 14 amino acids. DNA of the CDR3: TGTGCCAGCAGGGCCGCAGGAGGTGCCTACGAGCAGTACTTC. This sequence encodes CASRAAGGAYEQYF.

The CDR3 nucleotides are TGTGCCAGCACCCTTTTAGCGGGGCGGGGCGAGCAGTTCTTC. Translating gives CASTLLAGRGEQFF. The chain uses TRBV6-5 and TRBJ2-1; 8 bases agree with TRBD2. V lost 7 bases to trimming and J lost 10 bases; unmatched junction nucleotides: 12. CDR1 MNHEY and CDR2 SVGAGI come from the germline V gene. The CDR3 runs to 14 residues.

This chain connects TRBV19 to TRBJ1-1, with D possibly being TRBD1 (5 bases). Trimming pared 2 bases from V and 5 bases from J, leaving 15 bases between. CDR1 LNHDA and CDR2 SQIVND come from the germline V gene (reference sequence). CDR3 length: 15 residues. CDR3 bases: TGTGCCAGTAGTATATCGTCTTGGGGGGTAACTGAAGCTTTCTTT. Amino acid sequence: CASSISSWGVTEAFF.

The chain is built from TRBV7-9 and TRBJ1-6, with 8 bases identical to TRBD1. The CDR3 contains 12 residues. CDR1 SEHNR and CDR2 FQNEAQ come from the germline V gene (reference sequence). The V segment lost 8 bases and the J segment 10 bases; nucleotides outside the gene matches: 4. DNA of the CDR3: TGTGCCAGCGGACAGGGTCAGTCACCCCTCCACTTT. Amino acid sequence: CASGQGQSPLHF.

This clone has only one observation. V and J are TRBV13 and TRBJ1-5, with TRBD1 matching over 7 bases. V was clipped by 5 bases and J by 3 bases; unmatched bases: 7. Germline CDR1 and CDR2: PRHDT and FYEKMQ (reference sequence). The CDR3 extends over 15 amino acids. The CDR3 bases are TGTGCCAGCAGCAATCAGGGGGAGGCCAATCAGCCCCAGCATTTT. It specifies CASSNQGEANQPQHF.

The chain links TRBV9 to TRBJ2-3; TRBD1 is a possible D gene (6 bases). CDR1 is SGDLS and CDR2 is YYNGEE in the germline V gene. Trimming took 4 bases from V and 2 from J, leaving 14 bases between them. There are 15 residues in the CDR3. The CDR3 sequence is CASSTGTSYTDTQYF. The CDR3 nucleotides read TGTGCCAGCAGCACCGGGACATCCTACACAGATACGCAGTATTTT.

The V gene is TRBV5-1, the J gene TRBJ1-4; D is undetermined. This CDR3 comprises 15 residues. Germline V gene data show CDR1 as SGHRS and CDR2 as YFSETQ. Trimming removed 0 bases from V and 5 bases from J, with 11 bases in between. CDR3 in DNA: TGCGCCAGCAGCTTGGGGGAGCGGTTAAATGAAAAACTGTTTTTT. This gives the protein CASSLGERLNEKLFF.

The V and J genes are TRBV6-1 and TRBJ1-2, with no clear D. The CDR3 has 13 residues. Trimming stripped 5 bases from V and 6 bases from J, with 13 bases between. Germline CDR1 is MNHNS and CDR2 is SASEGT. The CDR3 here is CASSLEEVHGYTF. CDR3 bases: TGTGCCAGCAGTCTGGAGGAAGTACATGGCTACACCTTC.

This clone was picked up one time. This rearrangement joins TRBV5-4 to TRBJ2-3, with TRBD2 identical over 13 bases. The trim removed 4 bases at V and 5 bases at J, leaving 10 bases unmatched. This CDR3 contains 17 residues. Germline-derived CDR1 and CDR2 are SGHNT and YYREEE (reference sequence). The CDR3 coding sequence is TGTGCCAGCAGCGGGAGACTAGCGGGGGGACGCGGAGATACGCAGTATTTT. Amino acid sequence: CASSGRLAGGRGDTQYF.

This chain uses TRBV7-9 with TRBJ2-1; perhaps TRBD2 as D (7 bases). Trimming pared 1 base from V and 5 bases from J, leaving 15 bases between. Per germline, CDR1 SEHNR and CDR2 FQNEAQ (reference sequence). This CDR3 region has 16 residues. The CDR3 protein is CASSLVLGRGDNEQFF. For the CDR3, the DNA is TGTGCCAGCAGCTTAGTCCTGGGGAGGGGGGACAATGAGCAGTTCTTC.